This TCR beta chain was recovered during a study of blood T cells in healthy people across ages. This clonotype has ten or more counts. The use of a sample-barcoded 5' primer and a J-beta primer mix characterized a second PCR of roughly 6 to 11 cycles. TCRdb passed the 5' RACE reads through MiXCR, listing each CDR3 protein once. This sample yields roughly 800,000 distinct CDR3 sequences, of which 50% to 65% are seen a single time; approximately 40% belongs to the top ten. The V end lost 5 bases, the J end lost 0 bases, and 11 bases lay between the germline ends. CDR3 length: 14 amino acids. Germline values: CDR1 SGHTA, CDR2 FQGNSA.

The source of this sequence is a man older than 75 in good health. Sequenced: blood. The chain links TRBV7-2 to TRBJ2-7; D remains unclear. The CDR3 region has the DNA TGTGCCAGCAGCCCTGATACACCCTCCTACGAGCAGTACTTC. Its translation is CASSPDTPSYEQYF.